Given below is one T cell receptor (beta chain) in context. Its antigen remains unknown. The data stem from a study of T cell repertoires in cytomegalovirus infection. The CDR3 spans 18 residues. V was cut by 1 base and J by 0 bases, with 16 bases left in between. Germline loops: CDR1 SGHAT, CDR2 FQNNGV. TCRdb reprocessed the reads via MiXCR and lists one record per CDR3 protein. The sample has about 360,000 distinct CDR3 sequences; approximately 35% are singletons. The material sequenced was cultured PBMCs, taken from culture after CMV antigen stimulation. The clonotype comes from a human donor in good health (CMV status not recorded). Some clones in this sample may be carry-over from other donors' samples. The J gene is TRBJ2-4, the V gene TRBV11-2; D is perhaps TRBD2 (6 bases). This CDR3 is CASSLVRDSPLAKNIQYF. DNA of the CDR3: TGTGCCAGCAGCTTAGTGCGGGACTCTCCCTTAGCCAAAAACATTCAGTACTTC.